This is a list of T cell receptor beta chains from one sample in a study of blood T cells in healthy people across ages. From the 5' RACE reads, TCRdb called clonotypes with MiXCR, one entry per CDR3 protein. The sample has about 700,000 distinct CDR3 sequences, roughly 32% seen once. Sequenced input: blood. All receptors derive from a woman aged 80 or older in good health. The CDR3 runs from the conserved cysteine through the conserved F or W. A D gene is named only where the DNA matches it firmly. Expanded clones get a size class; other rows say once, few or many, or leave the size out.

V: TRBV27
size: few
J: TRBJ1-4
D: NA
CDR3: CASSLSGLGPEKLFF
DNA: TGTGCCAGCAGTCTGTCAGGGTTAGGGCCTGAAAAACTGTTTTTT

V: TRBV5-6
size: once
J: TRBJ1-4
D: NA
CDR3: CASSKAGGGNNEKLFF
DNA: TGTGCCAGCAGCAAAGCGGGTGGGGGAAATAATGAAAAACTGTTTTTT

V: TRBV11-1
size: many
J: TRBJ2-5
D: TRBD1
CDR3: CASSVRRTGGQETQYF
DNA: TGTGCCAGCAGCGTAAGGCGGACAGGGGGACAAGAGACCCAGTACTTC

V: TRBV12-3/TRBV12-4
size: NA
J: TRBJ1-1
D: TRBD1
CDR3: CASSSRTGGFFTEAFF
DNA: TGTGCCAGCAGTTCACGGACAGGGGGCTTTTTTACTGAAGCTTTCTTT

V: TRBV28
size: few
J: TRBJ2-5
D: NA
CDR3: CASSLPQPGHQETQYF
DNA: TGTGCCAGCAGTCTACCCCAACCGGGGCACCAAGAGACCCAGTACTTC

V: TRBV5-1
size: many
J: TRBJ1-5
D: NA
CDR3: CASSQDSPSNQPQHF
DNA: TGCGCCAGCAGCCAGGACAGCCCCAGCAATCAGCCCCAGCATTTT

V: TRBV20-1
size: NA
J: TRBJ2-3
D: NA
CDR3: CSAPGFSTDTQYF
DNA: TGCAGTGCGCCTGGCTTTAGCACAGATACGCAGTATTTT

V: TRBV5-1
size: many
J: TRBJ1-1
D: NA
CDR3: CASSLESRDEAFF
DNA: TGCGCCAGCAGCTTGGAATCGAGAGATGAAGCTTTCTTT

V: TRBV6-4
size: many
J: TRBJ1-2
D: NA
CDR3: CASSEGPMAYGYTF
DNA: TGTGCCAGCAGCGAGGGGCCAATGGCGTATGGCTACACCTTC

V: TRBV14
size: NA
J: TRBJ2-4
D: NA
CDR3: CASSQGPTKNIQYF
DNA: TGTGCCAGCAGCCAAGGTCCGACCAAAAACATTCAGTACTTC

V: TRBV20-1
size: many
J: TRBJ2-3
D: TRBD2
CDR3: CSALLAGGADTQYF
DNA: TGCAGTGCTCTACTAGCGGGGGGGGCAGATACGCAGTATTTT

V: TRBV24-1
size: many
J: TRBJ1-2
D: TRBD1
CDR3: CATNQGANYGYTF
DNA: TGTGCCACCAATCAGGGGGCTAACTATGGCTACACCTTC

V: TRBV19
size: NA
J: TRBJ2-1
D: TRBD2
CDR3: CASSISTSGGTRNEQFF
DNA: TGTGCCAGTAGTATTTCCACTAGCGGGGGAACCAGGAATGAGCAGTTCTTC

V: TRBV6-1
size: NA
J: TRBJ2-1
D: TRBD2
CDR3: CASSEATSGGTGIGHEQFF
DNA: TGTGCCAGCAGTGAAGCGACTAGCGGGGGGACAGGTATAGGCCATGAGCAGTTCTTC

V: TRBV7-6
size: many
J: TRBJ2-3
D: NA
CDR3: CASSRGSYTDTQYF
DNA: TGTGCCAGCAGCCGGGGGAGTTACACAGATACGCAGTATTTT

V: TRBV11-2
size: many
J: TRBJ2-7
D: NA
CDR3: CASSSYQGKTYEQYF
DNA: TGTGCCAGCAGCTCGTATCAGGGAAAAACCTACGAGCAGTACTTC

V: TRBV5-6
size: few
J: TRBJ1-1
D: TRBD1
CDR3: CATTAGTRGRTEAFF
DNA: TGTGCCACCACAGCGGGTACCAGGGGGCGGACTGAAGCTTTCTTT

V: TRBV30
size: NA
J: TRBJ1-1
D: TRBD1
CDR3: CAWNLDRGRTEAFF
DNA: TGTGCCTGGAATTTAGACAGGGGAAGGACTGAAGCTTTCTTT

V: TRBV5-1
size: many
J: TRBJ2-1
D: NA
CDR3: CASSFFDSNEQFF
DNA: TGCGCCAGCAGCTTTTTCGACAGTAATGAGCAGTTCTTC

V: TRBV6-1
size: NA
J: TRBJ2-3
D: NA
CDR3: CASSNGGVGDTQYF
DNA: TGTGCCAGCAGTAACGGCGGGGTCGGAGATACGCAGTATTTT

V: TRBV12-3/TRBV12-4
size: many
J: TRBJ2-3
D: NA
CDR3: CASTLGAGSTDTQYF
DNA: TGTGCCAGCACCTTGGGGGCGGGTAGCACAGATACGCAGTATTTT

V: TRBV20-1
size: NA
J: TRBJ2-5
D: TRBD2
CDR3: CSAKLAGGPQTQYF
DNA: TGCAGTGCGAAACTAGCGGGAGGGCCCCAGACCCAGTACTTC

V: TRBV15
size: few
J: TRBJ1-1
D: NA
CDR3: CATSRDLERVGAFF
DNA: TGTGCCACCAGCAGAGATCTCGAGAGGGTTGGAGCTTTCTTT

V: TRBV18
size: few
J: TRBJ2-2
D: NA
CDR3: CASSPEQRMTGELFF
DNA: TGTGCCAGCTCACCAGAGCAGAGGATGACCGGGGAGCTGTTTTTT

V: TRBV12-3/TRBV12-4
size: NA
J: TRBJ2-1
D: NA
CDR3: CASSSKGEEQFF
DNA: TGTGCCAGCAGTTCGAAGGGAGAGGAGCAGTTCTTC

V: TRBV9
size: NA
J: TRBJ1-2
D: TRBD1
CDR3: CASSSRTGDYGYTF
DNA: TGTGCCAGCAGCTCCCGGACAGGTGACTATGGCTACACCTTC

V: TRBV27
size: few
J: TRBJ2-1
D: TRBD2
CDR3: CASSPTSGGHEQFF
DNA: TGTGCCAGCAGTCCGACTAGCGGGGGACATGAGCAGTTCTTC

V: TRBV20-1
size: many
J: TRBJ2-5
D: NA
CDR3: CSAPVIQTQYF
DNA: TGCAGTGCCCCAGTTATACAGACCCAGTACTTC

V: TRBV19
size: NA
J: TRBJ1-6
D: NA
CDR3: CASSMAVYNSPLHF
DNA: TGTGCCAGTAGTATGGCGGTGTATAATTCACCCCTCCACTTT

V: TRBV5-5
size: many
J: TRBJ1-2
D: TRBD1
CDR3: CASSFGDSAPANYGYTF
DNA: TGTGCCAGCAGCTTTGGGGACAGCGCCCCAGCTAACTATGGCTACACCTTC

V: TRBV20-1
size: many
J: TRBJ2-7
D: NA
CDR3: CSARDPPHLSYEQYF
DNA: TGCAGTGCTAGAGATCCCCCCCACTTGTCCTACGAGCAGTACTTC

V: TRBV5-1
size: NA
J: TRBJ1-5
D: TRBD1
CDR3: CASSLGPQGAQPQHF
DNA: TGCGCCAGCAGCTTGGGGCCACAGGGGGCTCAGCCCCAGCATTTT

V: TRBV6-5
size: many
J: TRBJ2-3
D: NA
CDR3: CATGGQLSTDTQYF
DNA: TGTGCCACCGGAGGGCAGCTTAGCACAGATACGCAGTATTTT

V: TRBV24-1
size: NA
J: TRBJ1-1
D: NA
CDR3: CATSETDFPHGEAFF
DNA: TGTGCCACCAGTGAGACTGACTTTCCCCACGGTGAAGCTTTCTTT

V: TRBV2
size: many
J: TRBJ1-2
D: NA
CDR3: CASREGRANYGYTF
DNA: TGTGCCAGCAGGGAGGGACGGGCTAACTATGGCTACACCTTC

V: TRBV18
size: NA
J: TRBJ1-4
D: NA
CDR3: CAGSPKSNEKLFF
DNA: TGTGCCGGCTCACCCAAGAGTAATGAAAAACTGTTTTTT

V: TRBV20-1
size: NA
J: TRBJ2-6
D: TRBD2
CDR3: CSARRSGVNVLTF
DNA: TGCAGTGCTAGGCGCAGCGGGGTAAACGTCCTGACTTTC

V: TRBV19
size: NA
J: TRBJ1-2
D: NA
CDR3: CASSTGRGVFGYTF
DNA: TGTGCCAGTAGTACCGGACGGGGGGTATTTGGCTACACCTTC

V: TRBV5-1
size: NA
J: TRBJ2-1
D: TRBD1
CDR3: CASSLDGTGAGEQFF
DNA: TGCGCCAGCAGCTTGGATGGGACAGGGGCCGGCGAGCAGTTCTTC

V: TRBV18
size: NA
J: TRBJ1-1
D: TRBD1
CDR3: CASSPGGGPEAFF
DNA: TGTGCCAGCTCACCCGGAGGGGGCCCTGAAGCTTTCTTT

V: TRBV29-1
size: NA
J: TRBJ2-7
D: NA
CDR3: CSVPVGQSYEQYF
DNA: TGCAGCGTCCCAGTGGGGCAGTCCTACGAGCAGTACTTC

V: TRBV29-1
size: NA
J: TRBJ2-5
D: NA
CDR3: CSVEGAVGETQYF
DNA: TGCAGCGTTGAGGGGGCCGTCGGAGAGACCCAGTACTTC

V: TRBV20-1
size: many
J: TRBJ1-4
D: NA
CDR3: CSALQARANEKLFF
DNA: TGCAGTGCGTTACAGGCTCGGGCTAATGAAAAACTGTTTTTT